This T cell receptor (beta chain) was retrieved from a study of cytomegalovirus exposure and HLA in healthy donors. Study results and limitations: Researchers reported in a later analysis that a missense DCLRE1C variant was tied to TCR beta V- and J-gene trimming. Highly shared sequence variants in one cluster were likely a sequencing artifact.

V lost 11 bases and J lost 6, with 23 bases in between. Germline values: CDR1 SNHLY, CDR2 FYNNEI. The CDR3 totals 14 residues. Sampled while nominally healthy, donors likely had unrecorded immune exposures. This clone was recorded a few times. What it recognizes is unknown. PCR amplification relied on 60 Vbeta primers (plus 13 Jbeta primers). As processed by the authors: In a later analysis, the count reached tens of millions of unique TCR beta chains, with about 10 million shared. Method: immunoSEQ multiplex PCR; TCRdb's copy keeps in-frame clones and lacks some. The V and J calls and clone size come from that table; D and trimming were worked out from the DNA. The sample carries about 190,000 clones, more than 9.5% recorded once.

The chain recombines TRBV2 with TRBJ2-7, with D maybe TRBD2 (5 bases). This receptor was obtained from a man aged 50-59 years in good health and CMV-seropositive. Material for sequencing was PBMCs. This chain's CDR3 is CACTQTGRWGEQYF. CDR3 coding DNA: TGTGCCTGCACCCAAACGGGGAGATGGGGCGAGCAGTACTTC.